This TCR beta chain was identified in a study of T-cell memory formation after mild COVID-19. About the research overall: The study found TCR clusters largely donor specific.

This clonotype has a count of ten or more. Its antigen is as yet unknown. MiXCR, run by TCRdb on the 5' RACE reads, gives a single entry per CDR3 protein. The sample lists about 240,000 distinct CDR3 sequences, 7.5% to 10% seen once, with around 20% in the top ten. This CDR3 has 13 residues. V dropped 3 bases and J dropped 6 bases, with 8 bases sitting between them. Germline V gene lookup returns CDR1 SEHNR and CDR2 FQNEAQ (reference sequence). General observations from the study: Later expanders leaned CD4+, whereas clones that contracted between day 15 and 85 were balanced CD4/CD8.

This TCR was sampled from a man aged 18 to 30 who had mild COVID-19 (a few samples of this study predate the infection). Cell type and time point are not known. Sequences were obtained from PBMCs or a T cell subset sorted from them (not recorded which). The chain employs TRBV7-9 and TRBJ1-4; the D gene is possibly TRBD1 (6 bases). CDR3 DNA sequence: TGTGCCAGCAGCTTGGGGGCCGATGAAAAACTGTTTTTT. The encoded protein is CASSLGADEKLFF.